Presented here are 7 T cell receptor beta chains from one specimen sequenced in a study of blood T cell repertoires in COVID-19. Assay used: immunoSEQ multiplex PCR; TCRdb lists only in-frame clones, some missing. Counted here are 140,000 or so clones, approximately 83% occurring once; the ten biggest clones make up 9.2%. Sequenced: PBMCs or T cells enriched from blood (not recorded which). These receptors originate from a man aged 45-60 years who had recovered from COVID-19.

The genes are TRBV5-4 and TRBJ2-3, with TRBD2 matching 9 bases. The germline CDR1 and CDR2 sequences are SGHNT and YYREEE (reference sequence). This CDR3 comprises 15 residues. The V segment lost 0 bases and the J segment 6 bases; nucleotides outside the gene matches: 5. Here the CDR3 DNA reads TGTGCCAGCAGCTTGGGGGCTAGCGGGGTGGATACGCAGTATTTT. Translation: CASSLGASGVDTQYF.

This clone occurred once. This chain links TRBV4-1 with TRBJ2-7; 10 bases match TRBD1. With 6 bases clipped from V and 7 bases from J, the junction kept 6 bases outside the gene matches. In germline, CDR1 is MGHRA, CDR2 YSYEKL. The length of the CDR3 is 13 residues. As DNA, the CDR3 is TGCGCCAGCAGTCTGACAGGGGGCTGGGAGCAGTACTTC. This translates into CASSLTGGWEQYF.

The rearrangement joins TRBV5-1 to TRBJ2-5; 8 nucleotides match TRBD2. Losses at the gene ends were 1 base for V and 6 bases for J; bases not matched to a gene: 5. CDR1 is SGHRS and CDR2 is YFSETQ in the germline V gene. There are 14 residues in the CDR3. The CDR3: CASSLSAGGQTQYF. The CDR3 DNA follows: TGCGCCAGCAGCTTGTCGGCGGGGGGACAGACCCAGTACTTC. Drawing the rest from reference TRBV5-1 and TRBJ2-5, the complete variable domain is KAGVTQTPRYLIKTRGQQVTLSCSPISGHRSVSWYQQTPGQGLQFLFEYFSETQRNKGNFPGRFSGRQFSNSRSEMNVSTLELGDSALYLCASSLSAGGQTQYFGPGTRLLVL.

The chain carries TRBV28 and TRBJ2-1, with TRBD2 matching 8 bases. The trim removed 8 bases at V and 9 bases at J, leaving 9 bases unmatched. The CDR3 has 13 residues. Germline CDR1 and CDR2: MDHEN and SYDVKM. The DNA for the CDR3 is TGTGCCAGCCGTCCGGGGGGGCCGGGTGAGCAGTTCTTC. This gives the protein CASRPGGPGEQFF.

The chain carries TRBV2 and TRBJ2-2; 8 positions agree with TRBD1. Trimming took 1 base from V and 4 from J; bases not matched to a gene: 8. The CDR3 totals 17 residues. Germline assignment: CDR1 SNHLY and CDR2 FYNNEI. CDR3 in amino acids: CASSEGAGGSGTGELFF. CDR3 nucleotides: TGTGCCAGCAGTGAAGGGGCAGGGGGCTCGGGCACCGGGGAGCTGTTTTTT.

J is TRBJ1-6 and V is TRBV18; TRBD1 agrees at 9 bases. Germline V gene data show CDR1 as KGHSH and CDR2 as LQKENI. This CDR3 region has 15 residues. V lost 3 bases and J lost 3; bases outside the gene matches: 0. CDR3 DNA sequence: TGTGCCAGCTCACCGGGACAGGGCTATAATTCACCCCTCCACTTT. Its translation: CASSPGQGYNSPLHF.

DNA of the CDR3: TGTGCCAGCAGCCCCGGGGGTACACAAGAGACCCAGTACTTC. This encodes CASSPGGTQETQYF. The V gene is TRBV5-4, the J gene TRBJ2-5; D may be TRBD2 (6 bases). V was trimmed by 4 bases and J by 2 bases, leaving 12 bases between them. In germline, CDR1 is SGHNT, CDR2 YYREEE (reference sequence). CDR3 length: 14 residues.